A selection of T cell receptor beta chains follows, all from one sample in a study of neurological immune-mediated disorders. TCRdb used MiXCR to reprocess the 5' RACE reads, holding one entry per CDR3 protein. Here the sample spans around 16,000 distinct CDR3 sequences, roughly 15% being singletons. Sequenced material: PBMCs. Receptor source: a man between 60 and 70 years old with HTLV-1-associated myelopathy (HAM/TSP). Each CDR3 is given with its conserved first and last residue. A D gene is named only where the DNA matches it firmly. For some rows the clone size is stated as once, few or many, or as a class when expanded; others skip it.

d_call,v_call,cdr3_length,j_call,clone_size,cdr3_nt,cdr3_aa
.,TRBV29-1,11,TRBJ2-7,many,TGCAGCGTTAGACACTCCTACGAGCAGTACTTC,CSVRHSYEQYF
.,TRBV27,16,TRBJ1-5,many,TGTGCCAGCAACATTGGGACACCCTATAGCAATCAGCCCCAGCATTTT,CASNIGTPYSNQPQHF
TRBD1,TRBV5-1,14,TRBJ2-5,many,TGCGCCTGTAGACAGGGGGCCTCCCAAGAGACCCAGTACTTC,CACRQGASQETQYF
.,TRBV9,15,TRBJ2-5,many,TGTGCCAGCAGCACGCGGGACTCGGGGCGAGAGACCCAGTACTTC,CASSTRDSGRETQYF
.,TRBV18,15,TRBJ2-3,many,TGTGCCAGCTCACCAGCGGCGGTGAGCACAGATACGCAGTATTTT,CASSPAAVSTDTQYF
.,TRBV3-1,14,TRBJ2-6,many,TGTGCCAGCAGCCAACTTGCTGGGGCCAACGTCCTGACTTTC,CASSQLAGANVLTF
.,TRBV7-2,13,TRBJ2-7,medium-sized,TGTGCCAGCAGCCCTGACCATGGGGCCGAGCAGTACTTC,CASSPDHGAEQYF
TRBD1,TRBV7-2,14,TRBJ1-2,many,TGTGCCAGCAGCCTAGGAGGACAGGGGTATGGCTACACCTTC,CASSLGGQGYGYTF
.,TRBV5-1,13,TRBJ1-2,many,TGCGCCAGCACCCCCGAGGGCCTCTATGGCTACACCTTC,CASTPEGLYGYTF
.,TRBV7-9,18,TRBJ2-2,many,TGTGCCAGCAGCTTATTTATGGGGGCTCCTGCGAACACCGGGGAGCTGTTTTTT,CASSLFMGAPANTGELFF
.,TRBV11-2,14,TRBJ1-2,many,TGTGCCAGCAGCTCCCCCGTTGGGGTGCGGGGCTACACCTTC,CASSSPVGVRGYTF
TRBD1,TRBV5-1,13,TRBJ1-1,many,TGCGCCAGCAGCTGGACAGGGGACACTGAAGCTTTCTTT,CASSWTGDTEAFF
TRBD1,TRBV6-1,11,TRBJ1-2,many,TGTGCCAGCGTTTACAGGGGGAGCTACACCTTC,CASVYRGSYTF
TRBD1,TRBV5-6,15,TRBJ1-1,medium-sized,TGTGCCAGCAGCTTCTCACCGGGACAGGGGAACGAAGCTTTCTTT,CASSFSPGQGNEAFF
TRBD2,TRBV5-1,14,TRBJ2-5,many,TGCGCCAGCAGCGCGGGACTAGCGGGGGCGCAGAGGGACTTC,CASSAGLAGAQRDF
TRBD2,TRBV12-3/TRBV12-4,17,TRBJ2-5,many,TGTGCCAACAGCCTCAACGGGAGGGCGAATTACCAAGAGACCCAGTACTTC,CANSLNGRANYQETQYF
.,TRBV29-1,14,TRBJ1-1,.,TGCAGCGTTCAAAAGGCAGGGGTGAACACTGAAGCTTTCTTT,CSVQKAGVNTEAFF
.,TRBV5-1,17,TRBJ1-1,many,TGCGCCAGCAGCCCCATCCTTGGGGGGACTATGAACACTGAAGCTTTCTTT,CASSPILGGTMNTEAFF
TRBD1,TRBV7-9,13,TRBJ2-1,few,TGTGCCAGCAAGCCAGACAGGGCTGTTGAGCAGTTCTTC,CASKPDRAVEQFF
TRBD2,TRBV27,15,TRBJ2-1,many,TGTGCCAGCAGTGGGCTAGCGGGGGGGGACAATGAGCAGTTCTTC,CASSGLAGGDNEQFF